The T cell receptor (beta chain) described here comes from a study of regulatory T cells in long-lasting Graves disease. Study results and limitations: Only peripheral blood was studied, not thyroid tissue. Lower TCR diversity was seen in persistent Graves' patients than in newly diagnosed ones. Persistent patients shared more public clonotypes (around 3,000) than new patients (roughly 970). Persistent disease exhibited a predilection for TRBV28, TRBJ1-2 and TRBJ2-5.

The CDR3 consists of 16 residues. J was trimmed by 8 bases and V by 2 bases; bases with no gene match: 10. In building TCR beta libraries, iRepertoire HTBI primers were used together with Arm-PCR of CDR3 regions. TCRdb re-analysed the multiplex PCR reads in MiXCR, keeping a single row per CDR3 protein. The table shows approximately 400,000 distinct CDR3 sequences, with about 20% occurring only once. Specified time point: persistent/refractory GD, antithyroid drugs over 5 years with positive TRAb. TCR sequences were obtained from RNA taken from PBMCs. This clonotype was observed a handful of times. Antigen: not known.

The sequencing here drew on peripheral blood mononuclear cells (PBMCs), taken when the disease was refractory, from a patient treated with antithyroid drugs. This receptor was taken from a female donor with Graves disease. This chain uses TRBV12-3 or TRBV12-4 with TRBJ1-4; TRBD1 matches at 8 bases. The CDR3 region is CASSLPGQGSYEKLFF. CDR3 in DNA: TGTGCCAGCAGTTTACCCGGACAGGGTTCGTACGAAAAACTGTTTTTT.